Presented here are 5 T cell receptor beta chains from one specimen sequenced in a study of T cell changes during pregnancy in multiple sclerosis. Libraries were prepared by immunoSEQ multiplex PCR; TCRdb keeps only in-frame clonotypes and omits some of them. The sample contains tens of thousands of clones, 90% to 95% of which appear only once. Source: CD8+ T cells from peripheral blood mononuclear cells, taken in the third trimester of pregnancy. The receptors stem from a female donor with multiple sclerosis, enrolled in a pregnancy study.

The chain recombines TRBV14 with TRBJ2-2; D perhaps matches TRBD2 (5 bases). The CDR3 is 17 residues long. Germline lookup yields CDR1 SGHDN and CDR2 FVKESK. V was shortened by 0 bases and J by 1 base, with 12 bases between the two germline ends. The CDR3 reads CASSQEVTGMNTGELFF. CDR3 DNA sequence: TGTGCCAGCAGCCAAGAAGTCACCGGGATGAACACCGGGGAGCTGTTTTTT.

The chain uses TRBV4-1 and TRBJ1-2; TRBD1 matches at 8 bases. The CDR3 contains 15 residues. The J segment lost 7 bases and the V segment lost 0 bases, leaving 7 bases of the junction unmatched. CDR1 MGHRA and CDR2 YSYEKL come from the germline V gene. The CDR3 loop is CASSQEARGLVGYTF. Written as DNA, the CDR3 is TGCGCCAGCAGCCAAGAGGCCAGGGGGCTGGTTGGCTACACCTTC.

The chain's CDR3 is CAWRQGAHNEKLFF. The CDR3 nucleotides read TGTGCCTGGAGACAGGGGGCCCATAATGAAAAACTGTTTTTT. The chain links TRBV30 to TRBJ1-4; 9 bases agree with TRBD1. The V segment lost 3 bases and the J segment 4 bases; nucleotides outside the gene matches: 3. The CDR3 spans 14 residues. The germline gives CDR1 GTSNPN, CDR2 SVGIG (reference sequence).

The rearrangement joins TRBV18 to TRBJ2-3; D perhaps matches TRBD2 (6 bases). Between the trimmed V and J ends, which lost 6 bases and 1 base, there was a span of 17 bases. The germline V gene encodes CDR1 KGHSH and CDR2 LQKENI. The CDR3 spans 16 residues. The CDR3 DNA sequence: TGTGCCAGCTCGGATCGGACTGCTAGCGGCACAGATACGCAGTATTTT. This translates into CASSDRTASGTDTQYF.

In regard to this clone: Additional DNA sequences in this sample encode the identical CDR3. This sequence joins TRBV5-1 and TRBJ2-7, with D unresolved. The germline V gene has CDR1 SGHRS and CDR2 YFSETQ. The CDR3 consists of 11 residues. V gave up 0 bases and J gave up 6 bases, with 4 bases separating them. The CDR3 sequence is CASSLGGEQYF. CDR3 nucleotide sequence: TGCGCCAGCAGCTTGGGAGGCGAGCAGTACTTC. The variable domain in full, completed from reference TRBV5-1 and TRBJ2-7, reads KAGVTQTPRYLIKTRGQQVTLSCSPISGHRSVSWYQQTPGQGLQFLFEYFSETQRNKGNFPGRFSGRQFSNSRSEMNVSTLELGDSALYLCASSLGGEQYFGPGTRLTVT.